These 6 T cell receptor beta chains were sequenced from one sample in a study of human T cells and chemical hapten exposure. TCRdb used MiXCR to reprocess the RACE reads, holding one entry per CDR3 protein. The profile covers more than 85,000 distinct CDR3 sequences, with 30% to 35% appearing a single time and approximately 3% taken by the ten largest. Indicated time point: patch test 3, about 24 weeks after DPC sensitization. Treatment given: therapeutic diphenylcyclopropenone sensitization with weekly scalp DPC. The sample here was whole blood, taken in connection with sensitization to the hapten diphenylcyclopropenone (DPC). The receptors derive from a man in his forties with alopecia areata. Some clones in this sample may be carry-over from other donors' samples.

The CDR3 loop is CAWSARAQEEPVEQYV. The CDR3 coding sequence is TGTGCCTGGAGTGCACGAGCCCAAGAGGAGCCGGTCGAGCAGTACGTC. The chain couples TRBV30 to TRBJ2-7; no clear D. Germline lookup yields CDR1 GTSNPN and CDR2 SVGIG (reference sequence). V was cut by 1 base and J by 6 bases, with 22 bases left in between. The CDR3 covers 16 residues.

V usage is TRBV6-6 and J usage is TRBJ2-5; 11 bases map to TRBD2. The CDR3 sequence is 17 residues long. CDR1 is MNHNY and CDR2 is SVGAGI in the germline V gene (reference sequence). The V and J ends lost 0 bases and 3 bases, in that order; junction bases with no gene match: 6. CDR3 in amino acids: CASSYSSGRAGKETQYF. CDR3 in DNA: TGTGCCAGCAGTTACTCTAGCGGGAGGGCAGGAAAAGAGACCCAGTACTTC.

This clonotype was found a few times. The J gene is TRBJ2-6, the V gene TRBV11-2, with 10 positions matching TRBD1. This CDR3 spans 17 amino acids. Looked up from germline, CDR1 is SGHAT and CDR2 is FQNNGV. V lost 5 bases, J lost 0 bases, and 4 bases stayed unmatched. DNA of the CDR3: TGTGCCAGCAGCCCGACAGGGGGCCACTCTGGGGCCAACGTCCTGACTTTC. Encoded protein: CASSPTGGHSGANVLTF.

The rearrangement uses TRBV27 and TRBJ2-5; TRBD2 matches at 12 bases. CDR1 MNHEY and CDR2 SMNVEV come from the germline V gene (reference sequence). The CDR3 has 14 amino acids. Trimming cost V 8 bases and J 2 bases; bases outside gene matches: 3. CDR3 residues: CASRGLAGQETQYF. For the CDR3, the DNA is TGTGCCAGCCGCGGACTAGCGGGGCAAGAGACCCAGTACTTC.

The gene calls are TRBV9 and TRBJ2-5, with TRBD2 identical over 14 bases. The CDR3 is made up of 20 amino acids. Germline V lookup: CDR1 SGDLS, CDR2 YYNGEE. J gave up 5 bases and V 4 bases, and 19 bases lay outside the gene matches. The DNA of the CDR3 is TGTGCCAGCAGCCATAAAGACTCCGGGACTAGCGGGAGTGGGGAGGAGACCCAGTACTTC. Its protein product is CASSHKDSGTSGSGEETQYF.

V and J are TRBV4-1 and TRBJ2-3, with TRBD2 matching over 10 bases. The V segment lost 2 bases and the J segment 5 bases; nucleotides outside the gene matches: 7. The CDR3 runs to 16 residues. In germline, CDR1 is MGHRA, CDR2 YSYEKL. The CDR3 DNA reads as TGCGCCAGCAGCCAAACTAGCGGGGCTATCCGAGATACGCAGTATTTT. Translated: CASSQTSGAIRDTQYF.